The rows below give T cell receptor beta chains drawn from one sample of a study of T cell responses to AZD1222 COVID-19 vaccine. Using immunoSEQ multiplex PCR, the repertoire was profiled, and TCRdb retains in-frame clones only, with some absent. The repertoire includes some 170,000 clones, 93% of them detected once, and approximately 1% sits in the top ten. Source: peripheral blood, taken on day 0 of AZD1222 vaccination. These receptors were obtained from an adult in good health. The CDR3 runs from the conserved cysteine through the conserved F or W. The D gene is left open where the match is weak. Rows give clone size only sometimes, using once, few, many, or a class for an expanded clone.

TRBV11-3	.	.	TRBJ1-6	TGTGCCAGCAGCTTGGGGCAGAATTCACCCCTCCACTTT	CASSLGQNSPLHF
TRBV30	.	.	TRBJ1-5	TGTGCCTGGAGTGTCATCTTCGGCCCGCAGCCCCAGCATTTT	CAWSVIFGPQPQHF
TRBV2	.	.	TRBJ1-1	TGTGCCAGCTCTGTCGAGGTGGGCACTGAAGCTTTCTTT	CASSVEVGTEAFF
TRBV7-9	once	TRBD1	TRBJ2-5	TGTGCCAGCAGCGCCCGGGACAGGGCATGGGAGACCCAGTACTTC	CASSARDRAWETQYF
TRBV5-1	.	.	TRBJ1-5	TGCGCCAGCAGCCAAGACAGAAATCAGCCCCAGCATTTT	CASSQDRNQPQHF
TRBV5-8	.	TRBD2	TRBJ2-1	TGTGCCGGCACAGGGACTAGCGGGGAGAAGTTCTTC	CAGTGTSGEKFF
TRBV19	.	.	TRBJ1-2	TGTGCCAGTAATTTTGAGGGGCCTAACTATGGCTACACCTTC	CASNFEGPNYGYTF
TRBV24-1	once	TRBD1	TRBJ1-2	TGTGCCACCAGTTCAGGGGGACAGGGTTTTTCTTATGGCTACACCTTC	CATSSGGQGFSYGYTF
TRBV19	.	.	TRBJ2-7	TGTGCCAGTAGTTCCCCCGGGACCCCCAAGGATGAGCAGTACTTC	CASSSPGTPKDEQYF
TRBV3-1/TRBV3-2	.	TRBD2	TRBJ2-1	TGTGCCAGCAGCCAAATGGGGGGGACCGATGAGCAGTTCTTC	CASSQMGGTDEQFF
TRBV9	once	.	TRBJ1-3	TGTGCCAGCAGCGTAGCTTCGGCAGGCGGAAACACCATATATTTT	CASSVASAGGNTIYF
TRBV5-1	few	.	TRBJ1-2	TGCGCCAGCAGCTTGGATAACTCCTTCGCCTATGGCTACACCTTC	CASSLDNSFAYGYTF
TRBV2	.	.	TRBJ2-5	TGTGCCAGCAAAGACCGGTATGAGACCCAGTACTTC	CASKDRYETQYF
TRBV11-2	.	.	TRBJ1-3	TGTGCCAGCAGGAGGGTAGGGGGCTCTGGAAACACCATATATTTT	CASRRVGGSGNTIYF
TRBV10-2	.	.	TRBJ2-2	TGCGCCAGCAGCCCAACTCGTTGGGGGAGAGAGACCGGGGAGCTGTTTTTT	CASSPTRWGRETGELFF
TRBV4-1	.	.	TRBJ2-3	TGCGCCAGCAGCCGGTTGGTAGATGCAGATACGCAGTATTTT	CASSRLVDADTQYF
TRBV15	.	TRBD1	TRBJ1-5	TGTGCCACCAGCAGGATGACAGGGGGATACTCCGGCAATCAGCCCCAGCATTTT	CATSRMTGGYSGNQPQHF
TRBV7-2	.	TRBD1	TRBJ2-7	TGTGCCAGCACCCCGGGACAGGGGGCCTACGAGCAGTACTTC	CASTPGQGAYEQYF
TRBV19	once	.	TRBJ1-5	TGTGCCAGTAGCCCACTCGGGGGGGGCAGAGGGGAAAATCAGCCCCAGCATTTT	CASSPLGGGRGENQPQHF
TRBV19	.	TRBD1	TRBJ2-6	TGTGCCACAGGGGGTCGACAGGGGGCCAACGTCCTGACTTTC	CATGGRQGANVLTF
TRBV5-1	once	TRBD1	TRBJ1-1	TGCGCCAGCAGCTGGAACAGGGGCACGAACACTGAAGCTTTCTTT	CASSWNRGTNTEAFF
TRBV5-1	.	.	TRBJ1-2	TGCGCCAGCAGCTTGGAGGGTGGTAGTGGCTACACCTTC	CASSLEGGSGYTF
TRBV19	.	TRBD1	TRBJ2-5	TGTGCCAGTAGTATATTGGGACAGGGAAAGACCCAGTACTTC	CASSILGQGKTQYF
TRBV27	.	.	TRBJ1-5	TGTGCCAGCAGTTTATTCTCCAGCCCTGTTCCCAATCAGCCCCAGCATTTT	CASSLFSSPVPNQPQHF
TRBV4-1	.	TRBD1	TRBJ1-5	TGCGCCAGCAGCCAAGACAGGGGGAGCAATCAGCCCCAGCATTTT	CASSQDRGSNQPQHF
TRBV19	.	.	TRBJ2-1	TGTGCCAGTAGTATCCCACACAGCCGCTCCTACAATGAGCAGTTCTTC	CASSIPHSRSYNEQFF
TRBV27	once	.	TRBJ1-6	TGTGCCAGCAGTTCTGGCAGGGCCTATTCACCCCTCCACTTT	CASSSGRAYSPLHF
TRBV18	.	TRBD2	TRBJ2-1	TGTGCCAGCTCAGCAGCGGGGGCCGTTAATGAGCAGTTCTTC	CASSAAGAVNEQFF
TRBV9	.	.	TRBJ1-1	TGTGCCAGCTCCTTTTTAGAGAACACTGAAGCTTTCTTT	CASSFLENTEAFF
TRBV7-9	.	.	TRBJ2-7	TGTGCCAGCAGCCTTGGACAGAGCCTCTACGAGCAGTACTTC	CASSLGQSLYEQYF
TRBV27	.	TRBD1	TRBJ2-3	TGTGCCAGCAGTTTTTTGAGGGGGCAAAGGGTAGATACGCAGTATTTT	CASSFLRGQRVDTQYF
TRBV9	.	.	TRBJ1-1	TGTGCCAGCAGCGTAGGGGAGGGGGAGTTCGCTGAAGCTTTCTTT	CASSVGEGEFAEAFF
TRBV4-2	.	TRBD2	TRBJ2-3	TGTGCCAGCAGTAGACTAGCGTCAGATACGCAGTATTTT	CASSRLASDTQYF
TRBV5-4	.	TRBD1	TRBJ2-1	TGTGCCAGCAGCTTACAGCAGGGGGATGAGCAGTTCTTC	CASSLQQGDEQFF
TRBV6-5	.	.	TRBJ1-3	TGTGCCAGCCAGGGGAGCCGATCTGGAAACACCATATATTTT	CASQGSRSGNTIYF